This passage covers 21 T cell receptor beta chains from one sample sequenced in a study of CD8 T cells in Susac syndrome. Random hexamers were used to reverse transcribe roughly 0.45 to 1 ug of RNA. Each CDR3 protein is one row after TCRdb ran MiXCR on the immunoSEQ multiplex PCR reads. Of 70,000 to 100,000 distinct CDR3 sequences listed, about 96% are singletons. The sequencing sample was made of CD8+ T cells from PBMCs. These receptors were collected from a human donor with Susac syndrome.

The CDR3 DNA reads TGTGCCAGTGGGCGGACGGGAGAGACCCAGTACTTC. It is translated as CASGRTGETQYF. The rearrangement uses TRBV13 and TRBJ2-5, with no clear D. The germline V gene has CDR1 PRHDT and CDR2 FYEKMQ (reference sequence). Trimming stripped 9 bases from V and 4 bases from J, with 12 bases between. CDR3 length equals 12 residues.

V and J are TRBV7-9 and TRBJ2-3; D remains ambiguous. The length of the CDR3 is 11 residues. Germline V gives CDR1 SEHNR, CDR2 FQNEAQ (reference sequence). V was pared by 5 bases and J by 6 bases, with 6 bases between. CDR3 in amino acids: CASSPVDTQYF. The DNA of the CDR3 is TGTGCCAGCAGCCCCGTTGATACGCAGTATTTT.

V and J are TRBV7-6 and TRBJ2-5; D ambiguous. CDR1 and CDR2 (germline): SGHVS, FNYEAQ. This CDR3 contains 13 residues. V was shortened by 1 base and J by 8 bases, with 11 bases between the two germline ends. The CDR3 here is CASSLVLVGTQYF. CDR3 coding DNA: TGTGCCAGCAGCTTAGTACTGGTTGGTACCCAGTACTTC.

The chain joins TRBV2 to TRBJ2-3, with D perhaps matching TRBD2 (6 bases). Trimming removed 7 bases at V and 5 bases at J, with 16 bases between. The CDR3 consists of 14 residues. Germline assignment: CDR1 SNHLY and CDR2 FYNNEI. This CDR3 is CASKDRTTRDTQYF. CDR3 DNA: TGTGCCAGCAAGGATAGGACTACTCGAGATACGCAGTATTTT.

The rearrangement joins TRBV27 to TRBJ1-1; 8 bases fit TRBD1. With 5 bases clipped from V and 4 bases from J, the junction kept 6 bases outside the gene matches. This CDR3 contains 14 residues. Germline CDR1 is MNHEY and CDR2 is SMNVEV (reference sequence). CDR3 sequence reads: CASSPGTGGTEAFF. CDR3 DNA: TGTGCCAGCAGTCCTGGAACAGGGGGCACTGAAGCTTTCTTT.

The J gene is TRBJ2-2, the V gene TRBV29-1; D call uncertain. Looked up from germline, CDR1 is SQVTM and CDR2 is ANQGSEA. Trimming removed 4 bases from V and 6 bases from J, with 9 bases in between. This CDR3 is 12 amino acids long. DNA for the CDR3: TGCAGCGTTGTACACCTACCCGGGGAGCTGTTTTTT. The encoded protein is CSVVHLPGELFF.

This chain joins TRBV4-2 and TRBJ2-7, with no clear D. CDR3 size: 14 residues. The germline V and J ends were trimmed by 0 bases and 1 base, with 7 bases remaining between them. Germline CDR1 LGHNA, CDR2 YNFKEQ. CDR3 nucleotide sequence: TGTGCCAGCAGCCAAGATCGCGGTTCCTACGAGCAGTACGTC. Amino acid sequence: CASSQDRGSYEQYV.

This chain uses TRBV7-3 with TRBJ2-3, with TRBD2 matching over 9 bases. The germline V gene has CDR1 SGHTA and CDR2 FQGTGA. This CDR3 spans 15 amino acids. The V segment lost 1 base and the J segment 5 bases; nucleotides outside the gene matches: 4. The CDR3 here is CASSLNPSGVDTQYF. DNA for the CDR3: TGTGCCAGCAGCTTAAACCCTAGCGGGGTAGATACGCAGTATTTT.

The chain uses TRBV9 and TRBJ1-1, with D unresolved. CDR1 and CDR2 from the germline V gene are SGDLS and YYNGEE. CDR3 length: 12 residues. The germline V and J ends were trimmed by 8 bases and 1 base, with 9 bases remaining between them. The CDR3 DNA sequence: TGTGCCAGTGGCCGAGGGAACACTGAAGCTTTCTTT. Translated, it gives CASGRGNTEAFF.

This chain joins TRBV5-4 and TRBJ2-7; 8 nucleotides match TRBD2. Germline CDR1 is SGHNT and CDR2 is YYREEE (reference sequence). The CDR3 sequence is 15 residues long. After removal of 1 base from V and 1 base from J, the junction contained 4 bases not matched to a gene. The CDR3 region has the DNA TGTGCCAGCAGCTTGAAGCGGGAGAGGTCCTACGAGCAGTACTTC. Its translation is CASSLKRERSYEQYF. The full variable domain, rest sourced from reference TRBV5-4 and TRBJ2-7, is ETGVTQSPTHLIKTRGQQVTLRCSSQSGHNTVSWYQQALGQGPQFIFQYYREEENGRGNFPPRFSGLQFPNYSSELNVNALELDDSALYLCASSLKRERSYEQYFGPGTRLTVT.

The V gene is TRBV7-9, the J gene TRBJ2-7; 9 bases agree with TRBD1. V gave up 2 bases and J gave up 4 bases; unmatched junction bases: 9. This CDR3 is 16 amino acids long. Germline CDR1 and CDR2: SEHNR and FQNEAQ (reference sequence). The CDR3 sequence is CASSLSLDRGPYEQYF. In DNA, the CDR3 is TGTGCCAGCAGCTTAAGCCTGGACAGGGGACCGTACGAGCAGTACTTC.

This clonotype came up a few times. V is TRBV11-2 and J is TRBJ2-5, with a tentative D call TRBD2 (6 bases). V was cut by 4 bases and J by 3 bases, with 15 bases left in between. The CDR3 spans 15 residues. The germline CDR1 and CDR2 sequences are SGHAT and FQNNGV. In DNA, the CDR3 is TGTGCCAGCAGCTCCATCCCGTCGGGAGAAGAGACCCAGTACTTC. Its translation: CASSSIPSGEETQYF.

The V call is TRBV9, the J call TRBJ1-1, with 7 bases that match TRBD1. The CDR3 extends over 14 amino acids. The V and J ends lost 4 bases and 4 bases, in that order; junction bases with no gene match: 7. From germline, CDR1 is SGDLS and CDR2 YYNGEE. CDR3 amino acids: CASSYDRVGTEAFF. In DNA form, the CDR3 reads TGTGCCAGCAGCTACGACAGGGTGGGCACTGAAGCTTTCTTT.

The rearrangement uses TRBV9 and TRBJ2-5, with 8 bases lining up with TRBD2. V was clipped by 4 bases and J by 1 base; unmatched bases: 9. Germline V CDR1 and CDR2: SGDLS, YYNGEE. This CDR3 has 16 residues. CDR3 amino acids: CASSPPGSGAQETQYF. In nucleotides, the CDR3 is TGTGCCAGCAGCCCCCCGGGTAGCGGGGCCCAAGAGACCCAGTACTTC.

This chain uses TRBV13 with TRBJ2-2; 11 nucleotides agree with TRBD2. The CDR3 sequence is 16 residues long. Trimming took 4 bases from V and 6 from J; bases not matched to a gene: 7. CDR1 and CDR2 (germline): PRHDT, FYEKMQ (reference sequence). CDR3 sequence reads: CASSSAGLAVPGELFF. DNA of the CDR3: TGTGCCAGCAGCTCGGCGGGACTAGCGGTGCCCGGGGAGCTGTTTTTT.

CDR3 protein: CSARDRRTDEQYF. As DNA, the CDR3 is TGCAGTGCTAGAGATAGGCGAACAGACGAGCAGTACTTC. The chain employs TRBV20-1 and TRBJ2-7; D remains ambiguous. The CDR3 consists of 13 residues. V was shortened by 0 bases and J by 5 bases, with 11 bases between the two germline ends. Germline V gene sequence: CDR1 DFQATT, CDR2 SNEGSKA (reference sequence).

This clonotype was seen a single time. This chain joins TRBV13 and TRBJ2-1; D unclear. Trimming took off 1 base at V and 5 bases at J, with 6 bases between the two ends. Germline V gene lookup returns CDR1 PRHDT and CDR2 FYEKMQ (reference sequence). The CDR3 runs to 13 residues. The CDR3 sequence: CASSLETNNEQFF. CDR3 bases: TGTGCCAGCAGCTTAGAGACAAACAATGAGCAGTTCTTC.

This chain joins TRBV2 and TRBJ2-3, with D possibly TRBD1 on 5 matching bases. Trimming left V 8 bases short and J 2 bases short, with 14 bases between. In germline, CDR1 is SNHLY, CDR2 FYNNEI. The CDR3 is 14 residues long. CDR3 DNA sequence: TGTGCCAGCTCTGAAAGGGGAAACACAGATACGCAGTATTTT. This sequence encodes CASSERGNTDTQYF.

The rearrangement uses TRBV7-8 and TRBJ2-7; D is unclear. The CDR3 length is 13 residues. Trimming shortened V by 5 bases and J by 1 base, and 9 bases separated the two germline ends. Germline V CDR1 and CDR2: SGHVS, FQNEAQ. In DNA, the CDR3 is TGTGCCAGCAGCCCACAAGTATCCTACGAGCAGTACGTC. It encodes CASSPQVSYEQYV.

The CDR3 region has the DNA TGCAGTGCCCCCACGCAGAACTACAATGAGCAGTTCTTC. Protein: CSAPTQNYNEQFF. J is TRBJ2-1 and V is TRBV20-1; no definite D call. Trimming pared 6 bases from V and 3 bases from J, leaving 12 bases between. Germline assignment: CDR1 DFQATT and CDR2 SNEGSKA (reference sequence). The CDR3 totals 13 residues.

J is TRBJ2-1 and V is TRBV7-9; D may correspond to TRBD1 or TRBD2 (5 bases each). Trimming removed 3 bases at V and 2 bases at J, with 20 bases between. The CDR3 extends over 18 amino acids. Per the germline V gene, CDR1 is SEHNR and CDR2 is FQNEAQ (reference sequence). The CDR3 DNA sequence: TGTGCCAGCAGCTTTTGGGGGTTAGACGAGAACACCTACAATGAGCAGTTCTTC. Translating it yields CASSFWGLDENTYNEQFF. Using reference TRBV7-9 and TRBJ2-1 for the parts outside the CDR3, the full variable domain is DTGVSQNPRHKITKRGQNVTFRCDPISEHNRLYWYRQTLGQGPEFLTYFQNEAQLEKSRLLSDRFSAERPKGSFSTLEIQRTEQGDSAMYLCASSFWGLDENTYNEQFFGPGTRLTVL.